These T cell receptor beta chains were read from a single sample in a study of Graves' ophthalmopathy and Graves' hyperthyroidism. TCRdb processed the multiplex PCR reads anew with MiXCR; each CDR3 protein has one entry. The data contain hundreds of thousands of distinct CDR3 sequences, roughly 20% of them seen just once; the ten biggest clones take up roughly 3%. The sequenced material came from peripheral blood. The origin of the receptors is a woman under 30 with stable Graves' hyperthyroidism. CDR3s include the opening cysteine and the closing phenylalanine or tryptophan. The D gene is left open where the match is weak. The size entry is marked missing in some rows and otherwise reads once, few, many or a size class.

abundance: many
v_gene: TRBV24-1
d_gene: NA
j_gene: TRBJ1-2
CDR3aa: CATSDSERGESYGYTF
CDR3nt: TGTGCCACCAGTGACTCTGAGCGAGGGGAAAGCTATGGCTACACCTTC

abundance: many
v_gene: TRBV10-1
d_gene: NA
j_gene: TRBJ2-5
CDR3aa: CASSDPNQGETQYF
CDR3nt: TGCGCCAGCAGTGATCCCAACCAGGGGGAGACCCAGTACTTC

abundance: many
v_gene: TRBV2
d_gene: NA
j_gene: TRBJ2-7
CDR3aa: CASSEVGVTYEQYF
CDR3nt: TGTGCCAGCAGTGAGGTGGGGGTGACCTACGAGCAGTACTTC

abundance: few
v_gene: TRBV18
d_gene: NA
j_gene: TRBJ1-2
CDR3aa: CASSFDRGDGYTF
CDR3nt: TGTGCCAGCTCATTCGACAGAGGAGATGGCTACACCTTC

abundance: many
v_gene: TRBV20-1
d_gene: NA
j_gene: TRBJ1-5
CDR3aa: CSARVGVDSQPQHF
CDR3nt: TGCAGTGCTAGAGTGGGAGTAGATAGTCAGCCCCAGCATTTT

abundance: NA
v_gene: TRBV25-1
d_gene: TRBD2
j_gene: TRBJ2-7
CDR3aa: CASSDWGLATSAASYEQYF
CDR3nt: TGTGCCAGCAGTGATTGGGGACTAGCGACCAGTGCCGCCTCCTACGAGCAGTACTTC

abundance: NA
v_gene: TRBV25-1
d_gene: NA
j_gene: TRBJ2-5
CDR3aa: CASENGTAQETQYF
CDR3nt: TGTGCCAGCGAAAACGGGACGGCGCAAGAGACCCAGTACTTC

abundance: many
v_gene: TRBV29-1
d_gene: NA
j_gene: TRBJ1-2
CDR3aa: CSVPTGLGYTF
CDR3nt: TGCAGCGTTCCGACAGGCCTAGGCTACACCTTC

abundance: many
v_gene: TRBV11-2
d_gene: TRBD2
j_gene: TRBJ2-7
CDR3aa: CASSLTSGRAIPYEQYF
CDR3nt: TGTGCCAGCAGCTTAACTAGCGGGAGGGCCATTCCCTACGAGCAGTACTTC

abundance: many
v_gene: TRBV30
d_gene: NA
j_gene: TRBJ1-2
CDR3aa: CAWTVGAYGYTF
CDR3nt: TGTGCCTGGACTGTTGGGGCCTATGGCTACACCTTC

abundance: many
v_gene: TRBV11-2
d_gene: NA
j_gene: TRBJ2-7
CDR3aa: CASSLNNFSYEQYF
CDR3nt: TGTGCCAGCAGCTTAAACAATTTCTCCTACGAGCAGTACTTC

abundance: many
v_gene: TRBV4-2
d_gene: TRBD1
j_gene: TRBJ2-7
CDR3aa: CASSQDRGREQYF
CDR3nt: TGTGCCAGCAGCCAAGACAGGGGGCGCGAGCAGTACTTC

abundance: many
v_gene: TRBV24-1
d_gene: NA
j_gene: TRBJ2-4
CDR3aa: CATMQGGIQYF
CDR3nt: TGTGCCACCATGCAGGGGGGCATTCAGTACTTC

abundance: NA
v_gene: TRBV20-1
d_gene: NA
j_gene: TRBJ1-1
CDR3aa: CSARDFPDSWNTEAFF
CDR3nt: TGCAGTGCTAGAGACTTCCCCGACAGTTGGAACACTGAAGCTTTCTTT

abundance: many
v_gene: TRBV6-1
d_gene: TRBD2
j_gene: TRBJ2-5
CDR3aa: CASSEVGLARETQYF
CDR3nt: TGTGCCAGCAGTGAAGTGGGACTAGCGAGAGAGACCCAGTACTTC

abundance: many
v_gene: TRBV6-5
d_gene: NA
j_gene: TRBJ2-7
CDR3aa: CASTLRPSYEQYF
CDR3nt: TGTGCCAGCACCCTAAGGCCTTCGTACGAGCAGTACTTC

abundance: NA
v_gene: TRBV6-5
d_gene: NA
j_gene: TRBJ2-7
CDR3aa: CASSYSWPSERPYEQYF
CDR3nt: TGTGCCAGCAGTTACTCGTGGCCTAGCGAGCGCCCCTACGAGCAGTACTTC